The T cell receptor beta chain under discussion was sequenced for a study of blood T cell repertoires in COVID-19. Study in general: T cells, B-cell-depleted T cells, or PBMCs supplied cDNA or gDNA.

The sample holds a few counts of this clone. Other DNA sequences in the sample encode the same CDR3. Here immunoSEQ multiplex PCR was the method, and the copy in TCRdb shows in-frame clones only, minus some. The data contain a few hundred thousand clones, roughly four fifths of them singletons. The germline V gene encodes CDR1 SGDLS and CDR2 YYNGEE. The V and J ends lost 0 bases and 5 bases respectively, with 8 bases between them. This CDR3 comprises 13 residues. The V and J genes are TRBV9 and TRBJ2-5; D unclear. The origin of this receptor is a man aged 30-40 years who had recovered from COVID-19. Sequenced input: peripheral blood. This CDR3 is CASSVAPRETQYF. DNA for the CDR3: TGTGCCAGCAGCGTAGCCCCACGGGAGACCCAGTACTTC.